Below are 10 T cell receptor beta chains sequenced from a single sample in a study of T cell changes during pregnancy in multiple sclerosis. Method: immunoSEQ multiplex PCR; TCRdb's copy keeps in-frame clones and lacks some. The repertoire includes tens of thousands of clones, more than 90% of them detected once, and 3% sits in the top ten. The source material was CD8+ T cells from peripheral blood mononuclear cells, sampled before pregnancy. The source is a female donor with multiple sclerosis, enrolled in a pregnancy study.

J is TRBJ1-2 and V is TRBV19; TRBD1 agrees at 9 bases. Germline values: CDR1 LNHDA, CDR2 SQIVND (reference sequence). The CDR3 sequence is 15 residues long. With V trimmed by 10 bases and J by 3 bases, 12 bases remained unmatched. CDR3 DNA: TGTGCCACCCGGGACAGGGAAGGGCCAGACTATGGCTACACCTTC. Protein product: CATRDREGPDYGYTF.

The chain links TRBV4-1 to TRBJ2-5; TRBD1 aligns across 7 bases. With 3 bases clipped from V and 5 bases from J, the junction kept 6 bases outside the gene matches. The CDR3 is 14 residues long. CDR1 and CDR2 from the germline V gene are MGHRA and YSYEKL. The CDR3: CASSQQGDAETQYF. The DNA of the CDR3 is TGCGCCAGCAGCCAGCAGGGGGATGCGGAGACCCAGTACTTC.

The rearrangement uses TRBV29-1 and TRBJ2-2, with 9 bases fitting TRBD2. Trimming removed 7 bases from V and 1 base from J; junction bases left unmatched: 7. The CDR3 totals 15 residues. CDR1 is SQVTM and CDR2 is ANQGSEA in the germline V gene. The CDR3 sequence: CSAFSGGGNTGELFF. The CDR3 coding sequence is TGCAGCGCATTTAGCGGGGGCGGGAACACCGGGGAGCTGTTTTTT.

This clone has a count of ten or more. CDR3 sequence: CASSILAGGPTDTQYF. CDR3 nucleotides: TGTGCCAGTAGTATCTTAGCGGGGGGACCCACAGATACGCAGTATTTT. The chain carries TRBV19 and TRBJ2-3, with 10 bases that match TRBD2. Germline lookup yields CDR1 LNHDA and CDR2 SQIVND (reference sequence). J lost 2 bases, V lost 3 bases, and 5 bases had no gene match. The CDR3 is 16 amino acids.

J is TRBJ2-5 and V is TRBV4-3; TRBD1 might be the D (5 bases). This CDR3 has 20 residues. Germline V gives CDR1 LGHNA, CDR2 YSLEER. V lost 1 base to trimming and J lost 0 bases, with 24 bases between them. The CDR3 DNA is TGCGCCAGCAGCCAAGCCTACGACAGTACACTTGGTCCGTACCAAGAGACCCAGTACTTC. This sequence encodes CASSQAYDSTLGPYQETQYF.

The chain has TRBV6-5 and TRBJ1-1; D is perhaps TRBD1 (6 bases). Germline loops: CDR1 MNHEY, CDR2 SVGAGI. The CDR3 consists of 15 residues. Trimming shortened V by 6 bases and J by 2 bases, and 16 bases separated the two germline ends. The DNA for the CDR3 is TGTGCCAGCAGCCTAACCGGACAGTCAAACACTGAAGCTTTCTTT. Protein: CASSLTGQSNTEAFF.

The chain couples TRBV7-9 to TRBJ2-3, with 10 bases that match TRBD2. The CDR3 runs 17 residues. Germline CDR1 is SEHNR and CDR2 is FQNEAQ (reference sequence). V was pared by 5 bases and J by 2 bases, with 10 bases of the junction left unmatched. This CDR3 is CASSPGLAGAYTDTQYF. The CDR3 region has the DNA TGTGCCAGCAGCCCCGGGCTAGCGGGGGCGTACACAGATACGCAGTATTTT.

CDR3 DNA: TGTGCCAGCAGCGCAGCCGGGACAGGGACATCTGAAGCTTTCTTT. Translated, it gives CASSAAGTGTSEAFF. The J gene is TRBJ1-1, the V gene TRBV9; 9 nucleotides match TRBD1. The CDR3 has 15 residues. With 3 bases clipped from V and 6 bases from J, the junction kept 9 bases outside the gene matches. Germline V gene sequence: CDR1 SGDLS, CDR2 YYNGEE.

This chain connects TRBV27 to TRBJ1-2; 7 positions agree with TRBD1. Germline CDR1 is MNHEY and CDR2 is SMNVEV (reference sequence). V lost 5 bases, J lost 7 bases, and 7 bases stayed unmatched. The CDR3 length is 13 residues. The CDR3 is CASSPQGEAGYTF. In DNA form, the CDR3 reads TGTGCCAGCAGTCCTCAGGGGGAGGCTGGCTACACCTTC.

Comment on this clone: One end of the junction does not line up with germline, which may come from a read error. Other DNA sequences in the sample encode the same CDR3. The V call is TRBV5-6, the J call TRBJ1-2; D remains unclear. In germline, CDR1 is SGHDT, CDR2 YYEEEE. CDR3 length: 14 amino acids. The DNA for the CDR3 is TGCGCCAGCAGCTTGGGTCGGAGATCCTATGGCTACACCTTC. Translated: CASSLGRRSYGYTF. Full variable domain (outside the CDR3, taken from reference TRBV5-6 and TRBJ1-2): DAGVTQSPTHLIKTRGQQVTLRCSPKSGHDTVSWYQQALGQGPQFIFQYYEEEERQRGNFPDRFSGHQFPNYSSELNVNALLLGDSALYLCASSLGRRSYGYTFGSGTRLTVV.